The 10 T cell receptor beta chains presented below share a single source sample, sequenced in a study of T-cell reconstitution after alpha-beta-depleted transplantation in children. Unique molecular identifiers were incorporated when the TCRbeta library was constructed. MiXCR was run by TCRdb on the PCR reads, yielding one entry per CDR3 protein. Of approximately 980,000 distinct CDR3 sequences listed, about 29% are singletons. The starting material was PBMCs, mostly from graft donor cells, obtained 360 days after TCRalphabeta/CD19-depleted stem cell transplant. These receptor sequences come from a boy younger than two who had a stem cell transplant for SCID, so the T cells may come from the graft donor.

The V call is TRBV7-8, the J call TRBJ2-7, with 8 nucleotides matching TRBD2. The CDR3 is 18 amino acids. From germline, CDR1 is SGHVS and CDR2 FQNEAQ. V shed 0 bases and J 1 base; nucleotides not matched to a gene: 11. The DNA of the CDR3 is TGTGCCAGCAGCTTAGCGATCGGCCTAGCGGGTAGATCCTACGAGCAGTACTTC. It is translated as CASSLAIGLAGRSYEQYF.

This chain connects TRBV27 to TRBJ1-4; D is perhaps TRBD1 (5 bases). V shed 10 bases and J shed 8 bases, with 20 bases lying between them. This CDR3 comprises 14 residues. CDR1 and CDR2 from the germline V gene are MNHEY and SMNVEV (reference sequence). CDR3 sequence reads: CATGIGGAGEKLFF. Here the CDR3 DNA reads TGTGCCACCGGCATAGGAGGGGCGGGGGAAAAACTGTTTTTT.

The chain links TRBV12-3 or TRBV12-4 to TRBJ2-1; possibly TRBD2 for D (6 bases). This CDR3 has 17 amino acids. The V end lost 8 bases, the J end lost 5 bases, and 25 bases lay between the germline ends. The CDR3 DNA reads as TGTGCCAGCTCAAAGGACGCGGGGCGGGGTATTCACAATGAGCAGTTCTTC. Its translation is CASSKDAGRGIHNEQFF.

This clonotype was counted only a few times. The chain has TRBV18 and TRBJ2-3, with D unclear. V was cut by 2 bases and J by 3 bases, with 12 bases left in between. The germline V gene encodes CDR1 KGHSH and CDR2 LQKENI. The CDR3 totals 15 residues. In nucleotides, the CDR3 is TGTGCCAGCTCACCAACCCCCAGACGGACAGATACGCAGTATTTT. Translated: CASSPTPRRTDTQYF.

The V call is TRBV20-1, the J call TRBJ1-4; the D gene is possibly TRBD1 (5 bases). The CDR3 covers 14 residues. Looked up from germline, CDR1 is DFQATT and CDR2 is SNEGSKA (reference sequence). With 1 base removed from V and 6 bases from J, the gap between germline ends came to 12 bases. Here the CDR3 reads CSARVGGVDEKLFF. The CDR3 DNA reads as TGCAGTGCTAGAGTCGGGGGGGTGGATGAAAAACTGTTTTTT.

This clonotype occurred a few times. V and J are TRBV5-1 and TRBJ2-2; 7 nucleotides agree with TRBD1. Germline V gives CDR1 SGHRS, CDR2 YFSETQ. The J segment lost 4 bases and the V segment lost 0 bases, leaving 3 bases of the junction unmatched. This CDR3 region has 15 residues. The CDR3 nucleotides read TGCGCCAGCAGCTTGGCCGGGACAGTCACCGGGGAGCTGTTTTTT. This codes for CASSLAGTVTGELFF.

The J gene is TRBJ2-3, the V gene TRBV7-8; the D gene is possibly TRBD2 (5 bases). Germline V gene sequence: CDR1 SGHVS, CDR2 FQNEAQ. V lost 4 bases, J lost 0 bases, and 17 bases lay in between. This CDR3 contains 17 residues. CDR3 amino acids: CASSSRRLRASTDTQYF. The CDR3 DNA sequence: TGTGCCAGCAGCTCCCGGAGACTAAGAGCTAGCACAGATACGCAGTATTTT.

The V call is TRBV15, the J call TRBJ2-7; D gene uncertain. From germline, CDR1 is LNHNV and CDR2 YYDKDF (reference sequence). Trimming stripped 0 bases from V and 2 bases from J, with 8 bases between. The length of the CDR3 is 14 residues. CDR3 in DNA: TGTGCCACCAGCAGAGATGGCAGTACCTACGAGCAGTACTTC. Translating it yields CATSRDGSTYEQYF.

The genes are TRBV10-3 and TRBJ2-1; D may be TRBD2 (6 bases). Per germline, CDR1 ENHRY and CDR2 SYGVKD. The CDR3 runs 16 residues. V gave up 2 bases and J gave up 0 bases, with 11 bases separating them. Here the CDR3 reads CAISEEGLSSYNEQFF. The CDR3 bases are TGTGCCATCAGTGAGGAGGGACTTAGCTCCTACAATGAGCAGTTCTTC.

The gene calls are TRBV6-5 and TRBJ2-5; D uncertain. V was trimmed by 1 base and J by 5 bases, leaving 14 bases between them. The germline gives CDR1 MNHEY, CDR2 SVGAGI. This CDR3 spans 15 amino acids. The DNA for the CDR3 is TGTGCCAGCAGTTACTTGAGTCAGGTTTGGGAGACCCAGTACTTC. It specifies CASSYLSQVWETQYF.